The rows below give T cell receptor beta chains drawn from one sample of a study of T-cell reconstitution after alpha-beta-depleted transplantation in children. TCRdb reanalysed the PCR reads using MiXCR and keeps one entry per CDR3 protein. The sample shows around 270,000 distinct CDR3 sequences, 10% of them seen only once. The sequencing here drew on PBMCs, taken before TCRalphabeta/CD19-depleted stem cell transplant. These receptors all come from a boy under two years old with acute myeloid leukemia, due to receive a stem cell transplant. CDR3s include the opening cysteine and the closing phenylalanine or tryptophan. A D gene is named only where the DNA matches it firmly. Some rows have no size entry. The others give once, few or many, or a class for an expanded clone.

size: -
V: TRBV12-3/TRBV12-4
J: TRBJ2-7
D: -
DNA: TGTGCCAGCACCCCGGGGGCAGCCTACGAGCAGTACTTC
CDR3: CASTPGAAYEQYF

size: many
V: TRBV25-1
J: TRBJ2-1
D: TRBD2
DNA: TGTGCCAGCAGTGCCCGACTAGCTCTACGCTACAATGAGCAGTTCTTC
CDR3: CASSARLALRYNEQFF

size: many
V: TRBV6-5
J: TRBJ1-3
D: -
DNA: TGTGCCAGCAGTTACGGGAGCTCTGGAAACACCATATATTTT
CDR3: CASSYGSSGNTIYF

size: many
V: TRBV29-1
J: TRBJ1-2
D: -
DNA: TGCAGCGATCGGGAGAACTATGGCTACACCTTC
CDR3: CSDRENYGYTF

size: many
V: TRBV5-4
J: TRBJ2-1
D: TRBD2
DNA: TGTGCCAGCAGCTTCCGGACTAGCGGGGTTCCCAGCTCCTACAATGAGCAGTTCTTC
CDR3: CASSFRTSGVPSSYNEQFF

size: many
V: TRBV15
J: TRBJ1-4
D: -
DNA: TGTGCCACCAGCAGGCGGGTGGAAGAAAAACTGTTTTTT
CDR3: CATSRRVEEKLFF

size: few
V: TRBV30
J: TRBJ2-1
D: -
DNA: TGTGCCTGGAGTCACCTGGGCAATGAGCAGTTCTTC
CDR3: CAWSHLGNEQFF

size: many
V: TRBV20-1
J: TRBJ2-5
D: -
DNA: TGCAGTGCTAGAGATACCAGGGGGGGAGAGACCCAGTACTTC
CDR3: CSARDTRGGETQYF

size: -
V: TRBV24-1
J: TRBJ1-5
D: -
DNA: TGTGCCACCAGTGTCGGCTCAGGGTCGGATCAGCCCCAGCATTTT
CDR3: CATSVGSGSDQPQHF

size: many
V: TRBV20-1
J: TRBJ1-2
D: -
DNA: TGCAGTGCTAGAGATCAGACCGACTATGGCTACACCTTC
CDR3: CSARDQTDYGYTF

size: many
V: TRBV28
J: TRBJ2-7
D: -
DNA: TGTGCCAGCAGTTTTTTGCCGAGCTACGAGCAGTACTTC
CDR3: CASSFLPSYEQYF

size: many
V: TRBV7-2
J: TRBJ1-3
D: TRBD1
DNA: TGTGCCAGCAGCCCGGCCAGGGGGGACACCATATATTTT
CDR3: CASSPARGDTIYF

size: many
V: TRBV18
J: TRBJ2-2
D: TRBD1
DNA: TGTGCCAGCTCGCCGGACAGGGGGCAAACCGGGGAGCTGTTTTTT
CDR3: CASSPDRGQTGELFF

size: few
V: TRBV19
J: TRBJ1-1
D: -
DNA: TGTGCCAGTAGTATTGATGGGGGCCGTACTGAAGCTTTCTTT
CDR3: CASSIDGGRTEAFF

size: many
V: TRBV7-3
J: TRBJ1-6
D: -
DNA: TGTGCCAGCAGCTCCCTAGGGGGAAATTCACCCCTCCACTTT
CDR3: CASSSLGGNSPLHF

size: few
V: TRBV15
J: TRBJ2-6
D: TRBD2
DNA: TGTGCCACCAGCAGAGAATTACTAGCGGGCTCTTCTGGGGCCAACGTCCTGACTTTC
CDR3: CATSRELLAGSSGANVLTF

size: -
V: TRBV7-7
J: TRBJ2-2
D: -
DNA: TGTGCCAGCAGCTCCGGCCGTCAAGGGCAGGGTCCTTCCGGGGAGCTGTTTTTT
CDR3: CASSSGRQGQGPSGELFF

size: many
V: TRBV24-1
J: TRBJ2-7
D: -
DNA: TGTGCCACCAGTGACGCCTCAAGCGAGCAGTACTTC
CDR3: CATSDASSEQYF

size: many
V: TRBV20-1
J: TRBJ1-5
D: -
DNA: TGCAGTGCCCGAAGGCGGAATAGCAATCAGCCCCAGCATTTT
CDR3: CSARRRNSNQPQHF

size: many
V: TRBV29-1
J: TRBJ1-1
D: TRBD1
DNA: TGCAGCGTTGATTACACAGGGGGGAACACTGAAGCTTTCTTT
CDR3: CSVDYTGGNTEAFF

size: -
V: TRBV5-1
J: TRBJ1-3
D: TRBD1
DNA: TGCGCCAGCAGCTTAAGTGGACAGGGGAGAAACACCATATATTTT
CDR3: CASSLSGQGRNTIYF

size: -
V: TRBV20-1
J: TRBJ2-7
D: -
DNA: TGCAGTGCTAGGGGGCGATACAGCTACGAGCAGTACTTC
CDR3: CSARGRYSYEQYF

size: many
V: TRBV5-1
J: TRBJ1-2
D: TRBD1
DNA: TGCGCCAGCAGCGCGGGGACAGCCTATGGCTACACCTTC
CDR3: CASSAGTAYGYTF

size: many
V: TRBV20-1
J: TRBJ2-1
D: -
DNA: TGCAGTGCTAGACCCCCTAGAGCCCAGGTGGCCAATGAGCAGTTCTTC
CDR3: CSARPPRAQVANEQFF

size: many
V: TRBV4-2
J: TRBJ2-7
D: -
DNA: TGTGCCAGCAGCCAAGCTTCTGGGGATTCCTACGAGCAGTACTTC
CDR3: CASSQASGDSYEQYF

size: -
V: TRBV6-5
J: TRBJ2-6
D: -
DNA: TGTGCCAGCAGTTACGGCCCCCCAGGGAATGGGGCCAACGTCCTGACTTTC
CDR3: CASSYGPPGNGANVLTF

size: many
V: TRBV9
J: TRBJ2-5
D: TRBD1
DNA: TGTGCCAGCAGCGTCGGTGCAGGGGGTTGGGCGGAGACCCAGTACTTC
CDR3: CASSVGAGGWAETQYF

size: many
V: TRBV28
J: TRBJ1-1
D: -
DNA: TGTGCCAGCAGTTTTTCAGGATGGGTCTATTCGAACACTGAAGCTTTCTTT
CDR3: CASSFSGWVYSNTEAFF

size: many
V: TRBV5-1
J: TRBJ2-7
D: TRBD2
DNA: TGCGCCAGCAGGAGGACTAGCGGACCCTTCTACGAGCAGTACTTC
CDR3: CASRRTSGPFYEQYF

size: many
V: TRBV21-1
J: TRBJ2-1
D: -
DNA: TGTGCCAGCACGGCAGGGAGCACACACAATGAGCAGTTCTTC
CDR3: CASTAGSTHNEQFF

size: -
V: TRBV12-3/TRBV12-4
J: TRBJ1-5
D: -
DNA: TGTGCCAGCAGTGGGGGACCGCCGGAGAGCAATCAGCCCCAGCATTTT
CDR3: CASSGGPPESNQPQHF

size: few
V: TRBV7-2
J: TRBJ2-1
D: -
DNA: TGTGCCAGCAGCTACCCGGGACAAACCTACAATGAGCAGTTCTTC
CDR3: CASSYPGQTYNEQFF

size: few
V: TRBV7-2
J: TRBJ2-7
D: TRBD2
DNA: TGTGCCAGCAGCCCGTCCGGGGGGGACTACGAGCAGTACTTC
CDR3: CASSPSGGDYEQYF

size: many
V: TRBV6-5
J: TRBJ2-1
D: -
DNA: TGTGCCAGCAGTTACCGTGTAGAAGGGCACGAGCAGTTCTTC
CDR3: CASSYRVEGHEQFF

size: many
V: TRBV7-2
J: TRBJ1-3
D: TRBD1
DNA: TGTGCCAGCAGCTTAGAAGGGACAGGGACAGGAAACACCATATATTTT
CDR3: CASSLEGTGTGNTIYF

size: many
V: TRBV5-1
J: TRBJ2-7
D: TRBD1
DNA: TGCGCCAGCAGCTATACAGGGGTAGTCTCCTACGAGCAGTACTTC
CDR3: CASSYTGVVSYEQYF

size: many
V: TRBV9
J: TRBJ2-7
D: -
DNA: TGTGCCAGCAGCGTAACACACGGGAGCTCCTACGAGCAGTACTTC
CDR3: CASSVTHGSSYEQYF

size: many
V: TRBV5-1
J: TRBJ2-1
D: -
DNA: TGCGCCAGCAGCTTGGATGGGACTTACTCCTACAATGAGCAGTTCTTC
CDR3: CASSLDGTYSYNEQFF

size: many
V: TRBV12-3/TRBV12-4
J: TRBJ2-7
D: TRBD2
DNA: TGTGCCCCTAGGGAGCGGGGGAGCGACGAGCAGTACTTC
CDR3: CAPRERGSDEQYF

size: -
V: TRBV6-5
J: TRBJ2-4
D: -
DNA: TGTGCCAGCAGTTACCCCGGGCAGGGGTTGGGCAAAAACATTCAGTACTTC
CDR3: CASSYPGQGLGKNIQYF

size: few
V: TRBV14
J: TRBJ2-6
D: TRBD1
DNA: TGTGCCAGCAGCCAAGTGGGACAGATACCTGGGGCCAACGTCCTGACTTTC
CDR3: CASSQVGQIPGANVLTF

size: many
V: TRBV5-1
J: TRBJ1-2
D: -
DNA: TGCGCCAGCAGCTCGGACAATGGCGGCTACACCTTC
CDR3: CASSSDNGGYTF

size: many
V: TRBV29-1
J: TRBJ1-2
D: -
DNA: TGCAGCGTTGGCGGGGGCCTTCACTATGGCTACACCTTC
CDR3: CSVGGGLHYGYTF

size: many
V: TRBV29-1
J: TRBJ2-1
D: TRBD1
DNA: TGCAGCGTTGAATTCGGGACAGTACTTACCTACAATGAGCAGTTCTTC
CDR3: CSVEFGTVLTYNEQFF

size: many
V: TRBV12-3/TRBV12-4
J: TRBJ1-1
D: -
DNA: TGTGCCAGCAGAGAACCATTAGGGAACACTGAAGCTTTCTTT
CDR3: CASREPLGNTEAFF

size: many
V: TRBV7-9
J: TRBJ2-1
D: TRBD1
DNA: TGTGCCAGCACCGGGACAGCTTATTCCTACAATGAGCAGTTCTTC
CDR3: CASTGTAYSYNEQFF

size: many
V: TRBV7-2
J: TRBJ1-1
D: -
DNA: TGTGCCAGCAGCTTAGAAATAAGGGTGAACACTGAAGCTTTCTTT
CDR3: CASSLEIRVNTEAFF

size: few
V: TRBV30
J: TRBJ1-5
D: -
DNA: TGTGCCTGGAGTGTACTAGGGAAGCAGCCCCAGCATTTT
CDR3: CAWSVLGKQPQHF

size: -
V: TRBV7-3
J: TRBJ2-7
D: -
DNA: TGTGCCAGCAGCTTAAGACAGTCCTACGAGCAGTACTTC
CDR3: CASSLRQSYEQYF

size: many
V: TRBV7-2
J: TRBJ1-1
D: -
DNA: TGTGCCAGCAGCTTAGCGACAGGAGGCATGAACACTGAAGCTTTCTTT
CDR3: CASSLATGGMNTEAFF

size: -
V: TRBV21-1
J: TRBJ2-1
D: -
DNA: TGTGCCAGCAGTAAAGAACCGACTAGCGGGGCTAGCAATGAGCAGTTCTTC
CDR3: CASSKEPTSGASNEQFF

size: -
V: TRBV12-3/TRBV12-4
J: TRBJ2-2
D: TRBD1
DNA: TGTGCCAGCAGCCTATCCGGGACAGGGATCACCGGGGAGCTGTTTTTT
CDR3: CASSLSGTGITGELFF

size: many
V: TRBV7-2
J: TRBJ2-4
D: TRBD2
DNA: TGTGCCAGCAGCGTTTCGGGACTAGCTACATACAACATTCAGTACTTC
CDR3: CASSVSGLATYNIQYF